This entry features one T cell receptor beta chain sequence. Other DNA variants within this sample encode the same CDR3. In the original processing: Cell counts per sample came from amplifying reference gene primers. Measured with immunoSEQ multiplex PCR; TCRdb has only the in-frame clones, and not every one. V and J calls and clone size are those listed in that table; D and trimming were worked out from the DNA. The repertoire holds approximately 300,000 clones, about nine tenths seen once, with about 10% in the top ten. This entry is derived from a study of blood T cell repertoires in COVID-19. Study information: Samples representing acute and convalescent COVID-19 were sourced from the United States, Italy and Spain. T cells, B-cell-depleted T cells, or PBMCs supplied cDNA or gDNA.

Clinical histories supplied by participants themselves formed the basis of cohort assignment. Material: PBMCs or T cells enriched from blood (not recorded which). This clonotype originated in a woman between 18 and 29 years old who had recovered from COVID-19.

The CDR3 is CASSLGQGSYEQYF. In DNA, the CDR3 is TGCGCCAGCAGCTTGGGGCAGGGCTCCTACGAGCAGTACTTC. The rearrangement joins TRBV5-1 to TRBJ2-7; possible D gene TRBD1, 5 bases. Germline V gene sequence: CDR1 SGHRS, CDR2 YFSETQ. The V and J ends lost 0 bases and 0 bases respectively, with 7 bases between them. This CDR3 spans 14 amino acids. Filled out from reference TRBV5-1 and TRBJ2-7, the complete variable domain reads KAGVTQTPRYLIKTRGQQVTLSCSPISGHRSVSWYQQTPGQGLQFLFEYFSETQRNKGNFPGRFSGRQFSNSRSEMNVSTLELGDSALYLCASSLGQGSYEQYFGPGTRLTVT.